The next 6 T cell receptor beta chains were all read from a single sample in a study of spatial heterogeneity in lung cancer. Via MiXCR, TCRdb re-called the 5' RACE reads, giving one row per CDR3 protein. The table has about 16,000 distinct CDR3 sequences, 7.5% to 8.5% seen once; the top ten hold 33%. Time point here: sample taken at primary tumor resection. Tumor, nontumor lung or frozen PBMC supplied whole RNA, sequenced without sorting. The specimen comprised PBMCs, sampled at surgery. These receptors all stem from a female donor with early-stage non-small cell lung cancer.

This clonotype occurred many times. J is TRBJ1-1 and V is TRBV18, with D unresolved. The V gene lost 0 bases and the J gene lost 1 base, with 6 bases spanning the gap. Germline V gene lookup returns CDR1 KGHSH and CDR2 LQKENI. The CDR3 length is 14 residues. Here the CDR3 DNA reads TGTGCCAGCTCACCACCTTCACGGAACACTGAAGCTTTCTTT. This encodes CASSPPSRNTEAFF.

This clonotype was found many times. This chain links TRBV6-6 with TRBJ1-5; D uncertain. The CDR3 has 13 residues. Trimming took off 5 bases at V and 6 bases at J, with 11 bases between the two ends. Germline assignment: CDR1 MNHNY and CDR2 SVGAGI (reference sequence). The DNA for the CDR3 is TGTGCCAGCAGTGTAGACGAATTTCAGCCCCAGCATTTT. This sequence encodes CASSVDEFQPQHF.

This clonotype was picked up many times. The chain is built from TRBV18 and TRBJ1-5, with a weak D call TRBD1 (6 bases). The CDR3 contains 15 residues. The V gene's germline CDR1 is KGHSH and CDR2 LQKENI. Trimming removed 3 bases at V and 3 bases at J, with 12 bases between. Written as DNA, the CDR3 is TGTGCCAGCTCACCGCGGCCAGGGGACAATCAGCCCCAGCATTTT. Its protein product is CASSPRPGDNQPQHF.

In its sample, this clonotype was seen many times. The rearrangement links TRBV29-1 to TRBJ1-5, with TRBD1 as a possible D gene (5 bases). Per germline, CDR1 SQVTM and CDR2 ANQGSEA. The CDR3 extends over 13 amino acids. Trimming took 7 bases from V and 6 from J, leaving 16 bases between them. The CDR3 sequence: CSAAEGNGQPQHF. In DNA, the CDR3 is TGCAGCGCCGCGGAGGGGAACGGTCAGCCCCAGCATTTT.

The chain has TRBV28 and TRBJ1-2; 7 bases map to TRBD1. From germline, CDR1 is MDHEN and CDR2 SYDVKM. Trimming at V came to 5 bases and at J to 14 bases, leaving 11 bases not matched to a gene. The length of the CDR3 is 12 residues. The CDR3 sequence: CASSVLTRGETF. CDR3 DNA sequence: TGTGCCAGCAGTGTCTTGACCAGGGGGGAGACCTTC.

This clonotype was seen repeatedly, ten times or more. The rearrangement links TRBV3-1 to TRBJ2-7; D uncertain. V was shortened by 6 bases and J by 4 bases, with 13 bases between the two germline ends. The CDR3 has 13 amino acids. Looked up from germline, CDR1 is LGHDT and CDR2 is YNNKEL (reference sequence). CDR3 amino acids: CASSPQTSYEQYF. The CDR3 nucleotides read TGTGCCAGCAGTCCCCAGACTTCTTACGAGCAGTACTTC.